The rows below give T cell receptor beta chains drawn from one sample of a study of technical replicates of blood from four donors. Here immunoSEQ multiplex PCR was the method, and the copy in TCRdb shows in-frame clones only, minus some. The sample lists fewer than 85,000 clones, 90% to 97% occurring once. The sample consisted of T cells isolated from PBMCs. These TCRs come from a human donor in good health. Both conserved end residues are trimmed from each CDR3. For some rows the clone size is stated as once, few or many, or as a class when expanded; others skip it.

clone_size,j_call,v_call,cdr3_aa
.,TRBJ2-1,TRBV19,ASSMVAGVNEQF
.,TRBJ2-4,TRBV10-1,ASSESDRAAKNIQY
.,TRBJ1-2,TRBV2,ASSQQVLGYT
.,TRBJ2-7,TRBV6-1,ASSDRSRPSYEQY
.,TRBJ2-7,TRBV7-6,ASSLTQGYEQY
.,TRBJ2-1,TRBV10-1,ASSTGYNEQF
.,TRBJ2-7,TRBV19,ASSIAGTSGRAYIYEQY
once,TRBJ2-7,TRBV30,AWSVQGEQY
.,TRBJ1-5,TRBV21-1,ASSWDSYTDQPQH
.,TRBJ2-1,TRBV18,ASSASGRERSEQF
.,TRBJ2-7,TRBV28,ASSLVPSGQREQY
.,TRBJ1-5,TRBV11-2,ASSKTSNSNQPQH
once,TRBJ2-1,TRBV27,ASSLSRIYNEQF
.,TRBJ2-7,TRBV4-2,ASSQVHSGTNEQY
once,TRBJ2-5,TRBV7-9,ASSLQVGGQETQY
.,TRBJ1-2,TRBV27,ASSLIGGDYGYT
.,TRBJ1-2,TRBV10-2,ASSETSYNYGYT
.,TRBJ2-3,TRBV4-3,ASSHDLGGSTDTQY
.,TRBJ2-4,TRBV15,ATSRDFTQKNIQY
.,TRBJ2-7,TRBV7-9,ASSYTGTGYEQY
.,TRBJ2-2,TRBV11-3,ASSSSAGAGGELF
.,TRBJ2-1,TRBV7-3,ASSFPGIGYNEQF
.,TRBJ2-1,TRBV7-7,ASSPGLAGSEQF
.,TRBJ2-1,TRBV2,ASDATPTWAQYNEQF
.,TRBJ2-6,TRBV5-1,ASSLDAGGANVLT
once,TRBJ1-1,TRBV7-3,ASSRGQAYTEAF
.,TRBJ2-1,TRBV30,AWSVPGGSLSYNEQF
.,TRBJ2-3,TRBV10-1,ASSDNTDTQY
.,TRBJ1-2,TRBV10-3,AISRGGDYGYT
once,TRBJ1-5,TRBV28,ASRLTDRGYSNQPQH
.,TRBJ2-4,TRBV7-2,ASSPGLAGDIQY
.,TRBJ2-7,TRBV11-2,ASSLDPGLNEQY